Listed below are T cell receptor beta chains from one sample, sequenced in a study of T cells after posttransplantation cyclophosphamide. Sequencing was performed with immunoSEQ multiplex PCR; in TCRdb, only in-frame clones are kept and a portion is missing. Of roughly 20,000 clones in the sample, 98% were seen once. Source material: naive CD4+ T cells sorted from PBMCs. These receptors all stem from a man aged 35 to 55 in good health, CMV-negative, and a related stem cell transplant donor. CDR3s include the opening cysteine and the closing phenylalanine or tryptophan. A D gene is named only where the DNA matches it firmly. Rows may omit the clone size; those that give it use once, few, many or a size class.

TRBJ2-3 TRBV7-8 NA NA CASTIASDTDTQYF TGTGCCAGCACTATCGCCAGCGACACAGATACGCAGTATTTT
TRBJ1-5 TRBV2 NA NA CASREGYSNQPQHF TGTGCCAGCAGGGAGGGTTATAGCAATCAGCCCCAGCATTTT
TRBJ2-1 TRBV10-3 NA NA CAISLRLDDYNEQFF TGTGCCATCAGTTTGAGACTAGATGACTACAATGAGCAGTTCTTC
TRBJ1-1 TRBV5-1 few NA CASSGDPNTEAFF TGCGCCAGCAGCGGAGACCCGAACACTGAAGCTTTCTTT
TRBJ2-2 TRBV11-3 NA TRBD2 CASSPFSGRGTGELFF TGTGCCAGCAGCCCTTTTAGCGGGAGGGGCACCGGGGAGCTGTTTTTT
TRBJ2-5 TRBV6-5 NA NA CASQSWRDGQETQYF TGTGCCAGCCAATCGTGGCGGGACGGTCAAGAGACCCAGTACTTC
TRBJ1-2 TRBV4-2 once NA CASRRGTDLGRDYGYTF TGTGCCAGCAGACGTGGAACGGACTTAGGGCGCGACTATGGCTACACCTTC
TRBJ1-1 TRBV6-5 NA NA CASSQGGTEAFF TGTGCCAGCAGCCAGGGAGGAACTGAAGCTTTCTTT
TRBJ2-7 TRBV5-4 NA NA CASSWGPYEQYF TGTGCCAGCAGTTGGGGCCCATACGAGCAGTACTTC
TRBJ2-4 TRBV29-1 NA NA CSVGDGGLAKNIQYF TGCAGCGTGGGCGACGGAGGACTAGCCAAAAACATTCAGTACTTC
TRBJ1-5 TRBV7-2 NA NA CASSPRNQPQHF TGTGCCAGCAGCCCCCGTAATCAGCCCCAGCATTTT
TRBJ2-7 TRBV5-1 NA NA CASSPTGTHYYEQYF TGCGCCAGCAGCCCAACCGGGACTCACTATTACGAGCAGTACTTC
TRBJ1-4 TRBV5-1 NA NA CASSLGRGTNEKLFF TGCGCCAGCAGCTTGGGCCGGGGGACTAATGAAAAACTGTTTTTT
TRBJ1-1 TRBV7-9 NA NA CASSLTGNTEAFF TGTGCCAGCAGCTTAACAGGGAACACTGAAGCTTTCTTT
TRBJ1-1 TRBV6-5 NA NA CASSYVTGTEAFF TGTGCCAGCAGTTATGTCACGGGCACTGAAGCTTTCTTT
TRBJ2-3 TRBV4-2 NA TRBD2 CASSQDPFGGGGTDTQYF TGTGCCAGCAGCCAAGACCCCTTTGGCGGGGGGGGCACAGATACGCAGTATTTT